This record covers a single T cell receptor beta chain. The data belong to a study of shared clonotypes between healthy human individuals. All donors were healthy HIV-negative adults lacking recent acute infections or vaccinations. The CDR3 contains 17 residues. Germline trimming cut 6 bases from V and 5 bases from J; bases unmatched to any gene: 6. The germline V gene has CDR1 SNHLY and CDR2 FYNNEI. Sequencing used immunoSEQ multiplex PCR; TCRdb keeps in-frame clones, though not all of them. The sample consists of hundreds of thousands of clones, around 80% of them appearing once. The sequence was collected from a woman aged 40 to 50 in good health. Some clones in this sample may be carry-over from other donors' samples. The V call is TRBV2, the J call TRBJ2-2; the match to TRBD2 covers 16 bases. Sequences were obtained from PBMCs. CDR3 residues: CASRGTSGRAGTGELFF. The CDR3 region has the DNA TGTGCCAGCAGGGGGACTAGCGGGAGGGCCGGGACCGGGGAGCTGTTTTTT.